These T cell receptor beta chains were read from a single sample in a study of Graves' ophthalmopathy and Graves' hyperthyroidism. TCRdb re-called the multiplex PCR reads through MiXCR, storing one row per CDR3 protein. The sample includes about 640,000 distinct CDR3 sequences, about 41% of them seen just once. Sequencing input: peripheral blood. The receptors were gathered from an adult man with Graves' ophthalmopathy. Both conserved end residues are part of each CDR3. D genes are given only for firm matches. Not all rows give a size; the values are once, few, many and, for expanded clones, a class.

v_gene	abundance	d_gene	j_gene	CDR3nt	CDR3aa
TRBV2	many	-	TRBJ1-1	TGTGCCAGCAGCATTGACAAGGCAAGGAACACTGAAGCTTTCTTT	CASSIDKARNTEAFF
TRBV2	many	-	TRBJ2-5	TGTGCCAGCAGTCCTGACTACGTCCGAGAGACCCAGTACTTC	CASSPDYVRETQYF
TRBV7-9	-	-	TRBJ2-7	TGTGCCAGCAGCTCCCGCGAGCAGTACTTC	CASSSREQYF
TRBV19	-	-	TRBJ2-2	TGTGCCAGTAAAGAGGCGGGGACCGGGGAGCTGTTTTTT	CASKEAGTGELFF
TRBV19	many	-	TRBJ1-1	TGTGCCAGTAGTACCAGGAGGGATAAGGACACTGAAGCTTTCTTT	CASSTRRDKDTEAFF
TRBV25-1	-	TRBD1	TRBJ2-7	TGTGCCAGCAATACCGGGACAGGGGACTCCTCCTACGAGCAGTACTTC	CASNTGTGDSSYEQYF
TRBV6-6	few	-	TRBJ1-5	TGTGCCAGCATTCGGTACTGGAACGGGGACAATAGCAATCAGCCCCAGCATTTT	CASIRYWNGDNSNQPQHF
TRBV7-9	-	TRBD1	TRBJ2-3	TGTGCCACCCAACCCCAGGGGGCAACCCCAGATACGCAGTATTTT	CATQPQGATPDTQYF
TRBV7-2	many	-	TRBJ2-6	TGTGCCAGCAGCTTAGGCGGGATGGGGGCCAACGTCCTGACTTTC	CASSLGGMGANVLTF
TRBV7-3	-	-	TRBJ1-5	TGCGCCAGCAGCCAAGGGCGGACAGTTTCTAGCAATCAGCCCCAGCATTTT	CASSQGRTVSSNQPQHF
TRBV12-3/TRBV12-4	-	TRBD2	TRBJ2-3	TGTGCCGCGACTAGCGGAAGCACAGATACGCAGTATTTT	CAATSGSTDTQYF
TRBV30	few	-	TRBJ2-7	TGTGCCTGGAGTGGACAGGCCTACGAGCAGTACTTC	CAWSGQAYEQYF
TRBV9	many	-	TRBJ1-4	TGTGCCAGCAGCGACACACAGGGCTCTTACCGAGAAAAACTGTTTTTT	CASSDTQGSYREKLFF
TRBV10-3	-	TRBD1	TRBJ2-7	TGTGCCACGAGCCAGGACAGGGGACACGAGCAGTACTTC	CATSQDRGHEQYF
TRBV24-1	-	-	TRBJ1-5	TGTGCCACCAGTGATAAGGGAGGGGCAAATCAGCCCCAGCATTTT	CATSDKGGANQPQHF
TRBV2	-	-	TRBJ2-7	TGTGCCAGCAGTGAGAAGCTCTTAACCTACGAGCAGTACTTC	CASSEKLLTYEQYF
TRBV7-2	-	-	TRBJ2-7	TGTGCCAGCAGTTTATCTACGACTGGATCGGGGGAGCAGTACTTC	CASSLSTTGSGEQYF
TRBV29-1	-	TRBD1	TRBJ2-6	TGCAGCGTAGGGACAGGGGATGCCTACGTCCTGACTTTC	CSVGTGDAYVLTF
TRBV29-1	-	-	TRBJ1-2	TGCAGCGTTAAAGAAAACGGGGATGGCGGCTACACCTTC	CSVKENGDGGYTF
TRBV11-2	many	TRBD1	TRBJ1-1	TGTGCCAGCAGCTCTAGACAGGGTTCTGAAGCTTTCTTT	CASSSRQGSEAFF
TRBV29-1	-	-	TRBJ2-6	TGCAGCGTTTCTCACTTTGGGGGCGATACTGAAGCTTTC	CSVSHFGGDTEAF
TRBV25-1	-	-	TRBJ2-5	TGTGCCAGCTTACTTACAGGGCCCCAAGAGACCCAGTACTTC	CASLLTGPQETQYF
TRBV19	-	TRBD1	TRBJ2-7	TGTGCCAGTAGTATCATGGGACAGGGGGCGAACGAGCAGTACTTC	CASSIMGQGANEQYF
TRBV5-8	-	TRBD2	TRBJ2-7	TGTGCCAGCACGGAAACTAGCGGGGGGACCTACGAGCAGTACTTC	CASTETSGGTYEQYF
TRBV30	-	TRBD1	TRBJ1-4	TGTGCCTCGAGGGGACAGGTTAATGAAAAACTGTTTTTT	CASRGQVNEKLFF
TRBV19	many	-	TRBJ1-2	TGTGCCAGTAGTAAACTACAGGGAACCAACTATGGCTACACCTTC	CASSKLQGTNYGYTF
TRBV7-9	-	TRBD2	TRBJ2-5	TGTGCCAGCAGCCCGGGGACTAGCGGGGGGCCTTGGGAGACCCAGTACTTC	CASSPGTSGGPWETQYF
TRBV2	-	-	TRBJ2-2	TGTGCCAGCATGGCGGGGAACACCGGGGAGCTGTTTTTT	CASMAGNTGELFF
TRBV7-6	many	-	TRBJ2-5	TGTGCCAGCAGCTTAGGGCGTGGGAGTAATCAAGAGACCCAGTACTTC	CASSLGRGSNQETQYF
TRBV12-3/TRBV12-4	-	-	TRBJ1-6	TGTGCCAGCAGTTACAAGATGGCAGTGGGAAGAGGGGATTCACCCCTCCACTTT	CASSYKMAVGRGDSPLHF
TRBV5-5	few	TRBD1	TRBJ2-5	TGTGCCAGCCAAACCCAGGGGGAAGAGACCCAGTACTTC	CASQTQGEETQYF
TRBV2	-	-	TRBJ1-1	TGTGCCAGCTGGAGGATACAGAGAATGAACACTGAAGCTTTCTTT	CASWRIQRMNTEAFF
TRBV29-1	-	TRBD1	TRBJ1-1	TGCAGCGTTGTTTCGGGACAGACTGAAGCTTTCTTT	CSVVSGQTEAFF
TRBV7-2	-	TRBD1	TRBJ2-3	TGTGCCAGCAGCTTAAACAGGGACAGAGATACGCAGTATTTT	CASSLNRDRDTQYF
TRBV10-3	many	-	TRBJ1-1	TGTGCCATCAGTGAGGTTGCGACAAAAAACACTGAAGCTTTCTTT	CAISEVATKNTEAFF
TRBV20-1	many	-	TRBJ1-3	TGCAGTGCTAGTCAGGCATACTCTGGAAACACCATATATTTT	CSASQAYSGNTIYF
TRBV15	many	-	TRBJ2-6	TGTGCCACCAGCAGAGATGGGACCGAAACCAACGTCCTGACTTTC	CATSRDGTETNVLTF
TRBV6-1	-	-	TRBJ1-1	TGTGCCAGCCAATGGGGAGGGAACACTGAAGCTTTCTTT	CASQWGGNTEAFF
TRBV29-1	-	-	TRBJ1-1	TGCAGCTACAGACCCAACACTGAAGCTTTCTTT	CSYRPNTEAFF
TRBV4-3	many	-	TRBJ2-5	TGTGCCAGCAGCCAAGATAGAGAGACCCAGTACTTC	CASSQDRETQYF
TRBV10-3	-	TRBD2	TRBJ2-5	TGTGCCAGCAGTTACTCAGCGGGAGCCAAAGAGACCCAGTACTTC	CASSYSAGAKETQYF
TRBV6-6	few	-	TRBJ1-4	TGTGCCAGCAGTTACGTAGACGCAACTAATGAAAAACTGTTTTTT	CASSYVDATNEKLFF